This TCR beta chain was recorded in a study of blood T cell repertoires in COVID-19. In the study overall: The United States, Italy and Spain supplied acute and convalescent COVID-19 samples. Nucleic acid was either cDNA or gDNA, and it came from T cells, B-cell-depleted T cells, or PBMCs.

The CDR3 is 15 residues long. Trimming pared 5 bases from V and 2 bases from J, leaving 16 bases between. CDR1 and CDR2 (germline): LGHDT, YNNKEL (reference sequence). TCRdb's table, derived via immunoSEQ multiplex PCR, lists solely in-frame clones and lacks some. The sample contains approximately 300,000 clones, roughly 87% of which appear only once. Sample: peripheral blood. J is TRBJ2-7 and V is TRBV3-1 (or the pseudogene TRBV3-2), with TRBD2 as a possible D gene (5 bases). This TCR was recovered from a man younger than 35 with active or convalescent COVID-19. The CDR3 coding sequence is TGTGCCAGCAGCTTCAGTAACGGGGTGACCTACGAGCAGTACTTC. Its translation: CASSFSNGVTYEQYF.